A selection of T cell receptor beta chains follows, all from one sample in a study of T cell responses to AZD1222 COVID-19 vaccine. Profiled with immunoSEQ multiplex PCR; TCRdb holds only in-frame clones, not every one. The table shows around 170,000 clones, with 85% to 95% occurring only once. The material sequenced was peripheral blood, taken 28 days after the second AZD1222 dose. Receptors originate from an adult who received the AZD1222 COVID-19 vaccine. Both conserved end residues are part of each CDR3. The order of the fields is clone size, V gene, J gene, D gene, CDR3 protein, CDR3 DNA. D genes are given only for firm matches. Expanded clones get a size class; other rows say once, few or many, or leave the size out.

-	TRBV19	TRBJ1-1	-	CASSIFGLGQSNTEAFF	TGTGCCAGTAGTATATTTGGTCTGGGGCAGTCGAACACTGAAGCTTTCTTT
-	TRBV7-8	TRBJ2-7	-	CASSFYRGPGGAQEQYF	TGTGCCAGCAGCTTTTACAGGGGCCCAGGGGGGGCGCAAGAGCAGTACTTC
-	TRBV19	TRBJ2-6	-	CASSPSGANVLTF	TGTGCCAGTTCCCCCTCTGGGGCCAACGTCCTGACTTTC
-	TRBV7-2	TRBJ1-2	-	CASSLEAPWGGYTF	TGTGCCAGCAGCTTAGAGGCCCCCTGGGGGGGCTACACCTTC
once	TRBV5-5	TRBJ1-2	-	CASSSNYGYTF	TGTGCCAGCAGCTCTAACTATGGCTACACCTTC
once	TRBV6-4	TRBJ1-3	TRBD1	CASRSGTGAAGNTIYF	TGTGCCAGCAGATCCGGGACAGGGGCCGCGGGAAACACCATATATTTT
once	TRBV5-4	TRBJ2-2	TRBD1	CASRRGQEDTGELFF	TGTGCCAGCAGAAGGGGGCAAGAGGACACCGGGGAGCTGTTTTTT
-	TRBV10-3	TRBJ2-5	-	CAISRASQETQYF	TGTGCCATCAGTCGGGCCTCTCAAGAGACCCAGTACTTC
-	TRBV12-3/TRBV12-4	TRBJ1-4	-	CASSLTTLEKLFF	TGTGCCAGCAGTTTAACGACACTTGAAAAACTGTTTTTT
-	TRBV2	TRBJ1-1	-	CASGSGNTEAFF	TGTGCCAGCGGATCGGGGAACACTGAAGCTTTCTTT
-	TRBV3-1/TRBV3-2	TRBJ2-3	TRBD2	CASSRTSGGPGDTQYF	TGTGCCAGCAGTCGGACTAGCGGGGGGCCTGGAGATACGCAGTATTTT
-	TRBV5-6	TRBJ1-6	-	CASSLFGQPNSPLHF	TGTGCCAGCAGCTTGTTCGGACAGCCCAATTCACCCCTCCACTTT
-	TRBV5-8	TRBJ2-3	TRBD2	CASSFGGGITDTQYF	TGTGCCAGCAGCTTCGGGGGAGGGATCACAGATACGCAGTATTTT
-	TRBV28	TRBJ2-7	-	CASSGSRWGEQYF	TGTGCCAGCAGTGGGAGTAGGTGGGGCGAGCAGTACTTC
-	TRBV5-1	TRBJ2-7	TRBD2	CASSFGGTSGRSQNEQYF	TGCGCCAGCAGCTTCGGGGGGACTAGCGGGAGGTCCCAGAACGAGCAGTACTTC
-	TRBV29-1	TRBJ1-2	TRBD1	CSVMTGLGYTF	TGCAGCGTCATGACAGGGCTTGGCTACACCTTC
-	TRBV3-1/TRBV3-2	TRBJ2-4	-	CASSQYDIQYF	TGTGCCAGCAGCCAATACGACATTCAGTACTTC
-	TRBV28	TRBJ2-1	TRBD2	CASSGLDLFLSYNEQFF	TGTGCCAGCAGCGGACTAGACCTTTTTCTATCCTACAATGAGCAGTTCTTC
once	TRBV7-2	TRBJ1-4	-	CASSLAWSANEKLFF	TGTGCCAGCAGCTTAGCGTGGTCGGCCAATGAAAAACTGTTTTTT
-	TRBV5-1	TRBJ2-1	-	CASSFRSGEQFF	TGCGCCAGCAGCTTCCGATCGGGTGAGCAGTTCTTC
-	TRBV25-1	TRBJ2-1	TRBD2	CASSEWGGTTRPNNEQFF	TGTGCCAGCAGTGAATGGGGGGGGACTACCCGACCCAACAATGAGCAGTTCTTC
once	TRBV3-1/TRBV3-2	TRBJ1-3	TRBD1	CASRGQGAPGNTIYF	TGTGCCAGCAGAGGCCAGGGGGCGCCCGGAAACACCATATATTTT
-	TRBV28	TRBJ1-2	TRBD1	CASLAQGWVGYTF	TGTGCCAGCCTGGCACAGGGGTGGGTTGGCTACACCTTC
-	TRBV10-2	TRBJ2-5	-	CASGGSSQETQYF	TGCGCCAGCGGCGGCAGTTCCCAAGAGACCCAGTACTTC
-	TRBV24-1	TRBJ1-1	-	CATSGPDVGNTEAFF	TGTGCCACCAGTGGCCCAGACGTGGGGAACACTGAAGCTTTCTTT
-	TRBV2	TRBJ1-6	-	CATDPGAHNSPLHF	TGTGCCACCGATCCAGGGGCCCATAATTCACCCCTCCACTTT
-	TRBV5-4	TRBJ2-3	-	CASSSGVTQDTQYF	TGTGCCAGCAGCTCGGGGGTAACCCAAGATACGCAGTATTTT
-	TRBV4-3	TRBJ1-5	-	CASSQDIPGPSNQPQHF	TGCGCCAGCAGCCAAGATATCCCAGGGCCGAGCAATCAGCCCCAGCATTTT
once	TRBV4-1	TRBJ1-1	TRBD1	CASSREGTGDFNTEAFF	TGCGCCAGCAGCCGAGAGGGGACAGGGGACTTCAACACTGAAGCTTTCTTT
-	TRBV6-5	TRBJ1-2	-	CASSYRATGSGYTF	TGTGCCAGCAGTTACCGTGCGACAGGCAGTGGCTACACCTTC
-	TRBV4-2	TRBJ1-5	TRBD1	CASSQERTGTGNQPQHF	TGTGCCAGCAGCCAAGAAAGAACCGGGACAGGGAATCAGCCCCAGCATTTT
-	TRBV11-1	TRBJ1-1	-	CASTPWAGGTEAFF	TGTGCCAGCACCCCATGGGCGGGGGGCACTGAAGCTTTCTTT
-	TRBV28	TRBJ1-5	-	CASSLRESNQPQHF	TGTGCCAGCAGCCTCCGGGAGAGCAATCAGCCCCAGCATTTT
-	TRBV11-2	TRBJ2-1	-	CASRSEGTSYNEQFF	TGTGCCAGCAGATCCGAGGGAACCTCCTACAATGAGCAGTTCTTC
once	TRBV5-1	TRBJ2-1	-	CASSLGQRQKNEQFF	TGCGCCAGCAGCTTGGGACAGAGACAAAAGAATGAGCAGTTCTTC
-	TRBV6-5	TRBJ2-7	TRBD2	CASWGTSGTYEQYF	TGTGCCAGCTGGGGGACTAGCGGAACCTACGAGCAGTACTTC
-	TRBV5-1	TRBJ1-2	TRBD1	CASTRTGTFEYGYTF	TGCGCCAGCACCCGGACAGGGACGTTTGAATATGGCTACACCTTC
-	TRBV7-9	TRBJ2-3	-	CASSLVDGRGTDTQYF	TGTGCCAGCAGCTTAGTGGACGGACGGGGCACAGATACGCAGTATTTT
few	TRBV4-1	TRBJ1-5	-	CASSPRTWDNQPQHF	TGCGCCAGCAGCCCCCGGACCTGGGACAATCAGCCCCAGCATTTT
-	TRBV30	TRBJ2-7	-	CAWSVIDPGRAPVYEQYF	TGTGCCTGGAGTGTAATTGATCCGGGACGAGCCCCCGTCTACGAGCAGTACTTC
-	TRBV28	TRBJ1-3	-	CASSLETATGGDTIYF	TGTGCCAGCAGTTTGGAGACAGCCACGGGCGGAGACACCATATATTTT
-	TRBV5-5	TRBJ1-4	-	CAGSFRAGNEKLFF	TGTGCCGGCAGCTTTCGGGCAGGAAATGAAAAACTGTTTTTT
once	TRBV5-4	TRBJ2-3	-	CASSFGLAGPQDTQYF	TGTGCCAGCAGCTTTGGGCTAGCCGGGCCACAAGATACGCAGTATTTT
-	TRBV7-3	TRBJ2-1	-	CASSLTVTGYEQFF	TGTGCCAGCAGCTTAACTGTGACGGGCTATGAGCAGTTCTTC
-	TRBV30	TRBJ2-1	-	CAWIGPRAEEQFF	TGTGCCTGGATCGGGCCCCGGGCCGAGGAGCAGTTCTTC
-	TRBV4-1	TRBJ1-5	-	CASSQDSGNQPQHF	TGCGCCAGCAGCCAAGATTCGGGAAATCAGCCCCAGCATTTT
-	TRBV30	TRBJ2-7	-	CAWSGAAAYEQYF	TGTGCCTGGAGTGGGGCAGCGGCCTACGAGCAGTACTTC
-	TRBV30	TRBJ1-4	-	CAWSVRVTNEKLFF	TGTGCCTGGAGTGTCAGGGTGACTAATGAAAAACTGTTTTTT
-	TRBV5-4	TRBJ1-2	-	CASSPSESYGYTF	TGTGCCAGCAGCCCTAGCGAATCCTATGGCTACACCTTC
-	TRBV7-3	TRBJ2-2	TRBD2	CASSPRGAGELFF	TGTGCCAGCAGCCCACGGGGGGCCGGGGAGCTGTTTTTT
-	TRBV5-6	TRBJ1-1	TRBD1	CASSQGADWITEAFF	TGTGCCAGCAGCCAGGGGGCCGATTGGATAACTGAAGCTTTCTTT
-	TRBV7-2	TRBJ1-2	-	CASSLQQGNYGYTF	TGTGCCAGCAGCCTACAGCAGGGGAACTATGGCTACACCTTC
-	TRBV23-1	TRBJ2-7	-	CASSQPRTDGSYEQYF	TGCGCCAGCAGTCAACCCCGGACGGACGGCTCCTACGAGCAGTACTTC
-	TRBV27	TRBJ2-3	TRBD1	CASSFIGQGAPTSTDTQYF	TGTGCCAGCAGTTTCATCGGGCAGGGGGCACCTACTAGCACAGATACGCAGTATTTT
-	TRBV7-2	TRBJ2-7	-	CASSLDSVNPYEQYF	TGTGCCAGCAGCTTAGACTCGGTCAACCCCTACGAGCAGTACTTC
once	TRBV4-1	TRBJ2-2	-	CASSLHDSTFNTGELFF	TGCGCCAGCAGCCTCCACGACAGTACATTCAACACCGGGGAGCTGTTTTTT
few	TRBV7-2	TRBJ2-5	-	CASSLGFGRASKTQYF	TGTGCCAGCAGCTTAGGCTTTGGCAGGGCGTCGAAGACCCAGTACTTC
-	TRBV27	TRBJ1-4	TRBD1	CASSDRDSSTNEKLFF	TGTGCCAGCAGTGATCGGGACAGCTCAACTAATGAAAAACTGTTTTTT
-	TRBV6-6	TRBJ1-4	-	CASSYRRKEEKLFF	TGTGCCAGCAGTTACCGCAGAAAGGAAGAAAAACTGTTTTTT